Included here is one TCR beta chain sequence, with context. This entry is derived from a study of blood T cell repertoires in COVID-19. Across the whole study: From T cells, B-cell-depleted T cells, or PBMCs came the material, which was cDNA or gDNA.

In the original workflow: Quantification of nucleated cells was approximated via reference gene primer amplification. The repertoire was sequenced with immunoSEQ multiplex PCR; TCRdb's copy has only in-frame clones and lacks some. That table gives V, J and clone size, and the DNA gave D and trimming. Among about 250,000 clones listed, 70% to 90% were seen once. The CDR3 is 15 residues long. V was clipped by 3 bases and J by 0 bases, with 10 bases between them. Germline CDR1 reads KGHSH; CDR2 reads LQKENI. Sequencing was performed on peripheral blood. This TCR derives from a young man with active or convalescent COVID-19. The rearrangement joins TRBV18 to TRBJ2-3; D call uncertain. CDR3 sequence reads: CASSPYYTSTDTQYF. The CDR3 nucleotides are TGTGCCAGCTCACCTTACTACACTAGCACAGATACGCAGTATTTT.